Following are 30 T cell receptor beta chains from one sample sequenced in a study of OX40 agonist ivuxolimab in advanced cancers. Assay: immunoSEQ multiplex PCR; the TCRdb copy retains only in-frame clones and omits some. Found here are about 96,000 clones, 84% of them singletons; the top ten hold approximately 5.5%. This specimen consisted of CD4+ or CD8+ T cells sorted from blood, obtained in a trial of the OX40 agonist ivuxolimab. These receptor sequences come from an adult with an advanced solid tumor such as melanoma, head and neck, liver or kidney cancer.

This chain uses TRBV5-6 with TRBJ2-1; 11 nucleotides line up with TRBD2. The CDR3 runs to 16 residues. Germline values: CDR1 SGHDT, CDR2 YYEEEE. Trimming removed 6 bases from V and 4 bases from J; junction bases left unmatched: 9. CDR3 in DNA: TGTGCCAGCACCCCTAGCGGGAGGCACAATTACAATGAGCAGTTCTTC. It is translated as CASTPSGRHNYNEQFF.

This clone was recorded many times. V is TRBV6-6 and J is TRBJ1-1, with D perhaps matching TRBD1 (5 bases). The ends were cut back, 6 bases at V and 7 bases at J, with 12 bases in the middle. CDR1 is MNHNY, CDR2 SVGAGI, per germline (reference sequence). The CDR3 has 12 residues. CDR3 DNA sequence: TGTGCCAGCAGCTCGAGACAGAGTGAAGCTTTCTTT. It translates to CASSSRQSEAFF.

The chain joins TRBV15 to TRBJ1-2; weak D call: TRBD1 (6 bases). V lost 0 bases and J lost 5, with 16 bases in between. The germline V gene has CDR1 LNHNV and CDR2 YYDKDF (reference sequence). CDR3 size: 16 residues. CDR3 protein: CATSREGAGMGYGYTF. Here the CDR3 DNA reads TGTGCCACCAGCAGAGAGGGGGCAGGGATGGGGTATGGCTACACCTTC.

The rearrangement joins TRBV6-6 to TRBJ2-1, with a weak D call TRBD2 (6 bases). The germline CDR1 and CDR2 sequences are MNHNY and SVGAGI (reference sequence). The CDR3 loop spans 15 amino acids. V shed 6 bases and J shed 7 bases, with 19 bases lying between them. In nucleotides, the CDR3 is TGTGCCAGCAGCCCGGCCGGAGGGCCGGGGAATGAGCAGTTCTTC. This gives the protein CASSPAGGPGNEQFF.

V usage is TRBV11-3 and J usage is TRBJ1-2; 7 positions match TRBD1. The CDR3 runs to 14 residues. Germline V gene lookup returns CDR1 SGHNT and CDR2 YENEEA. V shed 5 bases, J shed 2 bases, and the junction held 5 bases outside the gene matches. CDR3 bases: TGTGCCAGCAGCGCCCTACAGGGGAACTATGGCTACACCTTC. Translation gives CASSALQGNYGYTF.

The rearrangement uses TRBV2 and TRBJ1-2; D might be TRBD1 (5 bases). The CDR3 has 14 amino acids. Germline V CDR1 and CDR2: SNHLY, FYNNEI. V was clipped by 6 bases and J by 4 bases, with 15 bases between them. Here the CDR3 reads CASSANRGGYGYTF. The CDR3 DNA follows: TGTGCCAGCAGCGCTAACCGGGGCGGCTATGGCTACACCTTC.

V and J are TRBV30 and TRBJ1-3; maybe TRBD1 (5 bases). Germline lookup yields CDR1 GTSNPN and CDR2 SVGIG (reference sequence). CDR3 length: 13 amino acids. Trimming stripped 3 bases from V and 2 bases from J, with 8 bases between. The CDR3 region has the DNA TGTGCCTGGAGGCCGGGACCTGGAAACACCATATATTTT. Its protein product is CAWRPGPGNTIYF.

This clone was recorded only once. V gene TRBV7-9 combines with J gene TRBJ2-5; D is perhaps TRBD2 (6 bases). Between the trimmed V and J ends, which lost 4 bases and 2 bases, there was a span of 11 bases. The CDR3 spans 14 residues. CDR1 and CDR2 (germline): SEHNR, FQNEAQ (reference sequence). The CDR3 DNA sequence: TGTGCCAGCAGCTCCCTAGCGATTCAAGAGACCCAGTACTTC. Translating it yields CASSSLAIQETQYF. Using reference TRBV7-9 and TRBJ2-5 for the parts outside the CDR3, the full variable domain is DTGVSQNPRHKITKRGQNVTFRCDPISEHNRLYWYRQTLGQGPEFLTYFQNEAQLEKSRLLSDRFSAERPKGSFSTLEIQRTEQGDSAMYLCASSSLAIQETQYFGPGTRLLVL.

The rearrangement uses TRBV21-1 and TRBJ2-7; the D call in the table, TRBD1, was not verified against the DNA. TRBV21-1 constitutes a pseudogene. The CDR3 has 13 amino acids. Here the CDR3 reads CASPRDREHEQYF. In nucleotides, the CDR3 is TGTGCCAGCCCGCGGGACAGGGAACACGAGCAGTACTTC.

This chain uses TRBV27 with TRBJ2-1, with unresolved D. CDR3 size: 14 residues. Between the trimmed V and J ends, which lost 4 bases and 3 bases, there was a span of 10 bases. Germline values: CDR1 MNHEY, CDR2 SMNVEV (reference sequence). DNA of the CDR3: TGTGCCAGCAGTTGGAACGACCGCTACAATGAGCAGTTCTTC. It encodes CASSWNDRYNEQFF.

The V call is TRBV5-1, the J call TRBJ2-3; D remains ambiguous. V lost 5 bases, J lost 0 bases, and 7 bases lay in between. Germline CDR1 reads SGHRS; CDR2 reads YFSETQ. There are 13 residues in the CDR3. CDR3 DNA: TGCGCCAGCAGTACGTCTAGCACAGATACGCAGTATTTT. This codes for CASSTSSTDTQYF.

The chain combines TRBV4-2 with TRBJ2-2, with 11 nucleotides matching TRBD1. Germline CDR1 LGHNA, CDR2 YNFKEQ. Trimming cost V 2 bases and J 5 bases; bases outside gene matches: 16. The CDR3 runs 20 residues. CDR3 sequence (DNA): TGTGCCAGCAGCCAAATGGACAGGGGGCGATCCCAAACCGGAACCGGGGAGCTGTTTTTT. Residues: CASSQMDRGRSQTGTGELFF.

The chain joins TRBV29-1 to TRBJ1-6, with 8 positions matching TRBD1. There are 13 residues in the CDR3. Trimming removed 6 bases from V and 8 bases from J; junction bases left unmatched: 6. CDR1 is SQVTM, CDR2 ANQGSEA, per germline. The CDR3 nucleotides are TGCAGCGTAGGGACAGGCCGGGATTCACCCCTCCACTTT. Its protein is CSVGTGRDSPLHF.

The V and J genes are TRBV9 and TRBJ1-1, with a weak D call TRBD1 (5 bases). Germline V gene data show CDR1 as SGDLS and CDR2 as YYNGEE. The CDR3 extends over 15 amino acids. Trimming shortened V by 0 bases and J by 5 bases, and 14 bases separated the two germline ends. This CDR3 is CASSVASGRGTEAFF. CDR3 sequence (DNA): TGTGCCAGCAGCGTAGCCTCCGGGAGGGGAACTGAAGCTTTCTTT.

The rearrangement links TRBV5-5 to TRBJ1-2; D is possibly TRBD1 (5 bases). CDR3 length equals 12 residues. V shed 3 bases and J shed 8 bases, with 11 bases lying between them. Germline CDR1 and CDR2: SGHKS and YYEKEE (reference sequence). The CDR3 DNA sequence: TGTGCCAGCAGCTCGCAGGGTTGGGGCTACACCTTC. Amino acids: CASSSQGWGYTF.

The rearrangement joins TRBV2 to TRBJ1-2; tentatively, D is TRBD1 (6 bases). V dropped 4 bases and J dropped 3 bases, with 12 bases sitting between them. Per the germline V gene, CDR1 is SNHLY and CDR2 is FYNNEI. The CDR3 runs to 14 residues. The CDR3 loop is CASSGGRRDYGYTF. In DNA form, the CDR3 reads TGTGCCAGCAGTGGGGGGCGCCGCGACTATGGCTACACCTTC.

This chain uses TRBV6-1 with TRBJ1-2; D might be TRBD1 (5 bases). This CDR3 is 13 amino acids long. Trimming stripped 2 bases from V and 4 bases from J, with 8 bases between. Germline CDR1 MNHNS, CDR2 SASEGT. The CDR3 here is CASSERTPYGYTF. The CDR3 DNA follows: TGTGCCAGCAGTGAAAGGACACCCTATGGCTACACCTTC.

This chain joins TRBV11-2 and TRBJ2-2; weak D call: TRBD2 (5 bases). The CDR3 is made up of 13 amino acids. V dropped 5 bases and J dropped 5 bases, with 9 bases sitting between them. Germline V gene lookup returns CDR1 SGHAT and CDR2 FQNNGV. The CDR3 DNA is TGTGCCAGCAGCATAACTAGGACCGGGGAGCTGTTTTTT. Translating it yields CASSITRTGELFF. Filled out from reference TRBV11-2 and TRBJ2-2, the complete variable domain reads EAGVAQSPRYKIIEKRQSVAFWCNPISGHATLYWYQQILGQGPKLLIQFQNNGVVDDSQLPKDRFSAERLKGVDSTLKIQPAKLEDSAVYLCASSITRTGELFFGEGSRLTVL.

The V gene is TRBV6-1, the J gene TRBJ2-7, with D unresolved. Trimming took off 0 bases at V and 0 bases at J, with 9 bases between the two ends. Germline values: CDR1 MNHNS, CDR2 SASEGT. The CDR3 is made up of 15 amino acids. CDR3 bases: TGTGCCAGCAGTGAAGCGCTATGGACCTCCTACGAGCAGTACTTC. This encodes CASSEALWTSYEQYF.

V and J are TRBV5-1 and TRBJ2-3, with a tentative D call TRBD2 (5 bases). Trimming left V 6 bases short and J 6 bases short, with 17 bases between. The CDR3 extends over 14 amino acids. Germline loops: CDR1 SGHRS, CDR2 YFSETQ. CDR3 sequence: CASTEAPRTDTQYF. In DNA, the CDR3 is TGCGCCAGCACGGAGGCCCCAAGGACGGATACGCAGTATTTT.

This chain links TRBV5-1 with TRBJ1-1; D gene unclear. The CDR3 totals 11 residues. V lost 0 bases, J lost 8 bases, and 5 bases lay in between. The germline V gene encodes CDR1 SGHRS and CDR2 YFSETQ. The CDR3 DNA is TGCGCCAGCAGCTTGGATAGGGAAGCTTTCTTT. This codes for CASSLDREAFF.

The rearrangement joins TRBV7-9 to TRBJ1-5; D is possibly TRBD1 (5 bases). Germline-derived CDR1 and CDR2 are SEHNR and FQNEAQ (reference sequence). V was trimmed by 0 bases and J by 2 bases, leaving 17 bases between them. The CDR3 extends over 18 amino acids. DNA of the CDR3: TGTGCCAGCAGCTTAGCTTGGGACCCCCGGAGGGGCAATCAGCCCCAGCATTTT. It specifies CASSLAWDPRRGNQPQHF.

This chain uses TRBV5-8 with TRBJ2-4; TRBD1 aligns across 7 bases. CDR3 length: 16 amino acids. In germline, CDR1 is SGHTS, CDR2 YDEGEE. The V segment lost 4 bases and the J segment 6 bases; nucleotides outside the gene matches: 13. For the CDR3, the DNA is TGTGCCAGCAGCACGACAGGGTCGGGAATCCGAAACATTCAGTACTTC. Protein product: CASSTTGSGIRNIQYF.

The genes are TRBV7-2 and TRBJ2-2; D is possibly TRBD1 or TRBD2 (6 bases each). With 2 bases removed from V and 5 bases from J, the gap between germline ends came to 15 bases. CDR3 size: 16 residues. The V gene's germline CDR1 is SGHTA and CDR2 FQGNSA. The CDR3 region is CASSLINRGLTGELFF. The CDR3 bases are TGTGCCAGCAGCTTAATAAATCGGGGGCTGACCGGGGAGCTGTTTTTT.

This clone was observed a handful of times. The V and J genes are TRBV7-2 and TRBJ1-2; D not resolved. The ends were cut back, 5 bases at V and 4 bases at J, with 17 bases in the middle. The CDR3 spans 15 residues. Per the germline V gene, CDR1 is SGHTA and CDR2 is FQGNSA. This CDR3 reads CASSLPGRKGYGYTF. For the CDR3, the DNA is TGTGCCAGCAGCCTACCGGGCCGGAAGGGCTATGGCTACACCTTC.

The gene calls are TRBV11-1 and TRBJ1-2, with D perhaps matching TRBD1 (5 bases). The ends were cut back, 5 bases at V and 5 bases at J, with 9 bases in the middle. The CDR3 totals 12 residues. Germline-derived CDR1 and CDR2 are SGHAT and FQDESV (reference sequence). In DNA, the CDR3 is TGTGCCAGCAGCCCAAAGGGGTATGGCTACACCTTC. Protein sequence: CASSPKGYGYTF. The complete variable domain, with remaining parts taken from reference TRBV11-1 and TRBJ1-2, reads EAEVAQSPRYKITEKSQAVAFWCDPISGHATLYWYRQILGQGPELLVQFQDESVVDDSQLPKDRFSAERLKGVDSTLKIQPAELGDSAMYLCASSPKGYGYTFGSGTRLTVV.

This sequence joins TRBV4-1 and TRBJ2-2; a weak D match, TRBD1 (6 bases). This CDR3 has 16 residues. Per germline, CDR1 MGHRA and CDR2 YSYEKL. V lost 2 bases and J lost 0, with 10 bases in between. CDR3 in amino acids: CASSQQGRPNTGELFF. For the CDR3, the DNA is TGCGCCAGCAGCCAACAGGGGAGACCGAACACCGGGGAGCTGTTTTTT.

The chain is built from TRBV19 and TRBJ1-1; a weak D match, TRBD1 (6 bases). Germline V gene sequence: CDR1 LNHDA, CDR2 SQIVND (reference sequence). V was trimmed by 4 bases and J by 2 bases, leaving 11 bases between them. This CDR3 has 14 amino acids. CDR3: CASSRGDINTEAFF. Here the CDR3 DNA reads TGTGCCAGTAGTAGAGGGGACATTAACACTGAAGCTTTCTTT.

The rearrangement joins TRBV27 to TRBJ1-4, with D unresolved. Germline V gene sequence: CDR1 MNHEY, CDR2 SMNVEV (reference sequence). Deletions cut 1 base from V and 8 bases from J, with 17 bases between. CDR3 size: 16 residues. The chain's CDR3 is CASSLYPDPVGEKLFF. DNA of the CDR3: TGTGCCAGCAGTTTATATCCCGACCCGGTCGGGGAAAAACTGTTTTTT. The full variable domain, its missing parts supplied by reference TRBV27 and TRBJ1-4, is EAQVTQNPRYLITVTGKKLTVTCSQNMNHEYMSWYRQDPGLGLRQIYYSMNVEVTDKGDVPEGYKVSRKEKRNFPLILESPSPNQTSLYFCASSLYPDPVGEKLFFGSGTQLSVL.

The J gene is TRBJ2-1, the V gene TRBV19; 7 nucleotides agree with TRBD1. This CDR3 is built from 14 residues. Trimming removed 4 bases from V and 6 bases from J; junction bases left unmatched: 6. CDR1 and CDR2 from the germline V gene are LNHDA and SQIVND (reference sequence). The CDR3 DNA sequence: TGTGCCAGTAGTACAGGGGGACAGCTCAATGAGCAGTTCTTC. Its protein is CASSTGGQLNEQFF.